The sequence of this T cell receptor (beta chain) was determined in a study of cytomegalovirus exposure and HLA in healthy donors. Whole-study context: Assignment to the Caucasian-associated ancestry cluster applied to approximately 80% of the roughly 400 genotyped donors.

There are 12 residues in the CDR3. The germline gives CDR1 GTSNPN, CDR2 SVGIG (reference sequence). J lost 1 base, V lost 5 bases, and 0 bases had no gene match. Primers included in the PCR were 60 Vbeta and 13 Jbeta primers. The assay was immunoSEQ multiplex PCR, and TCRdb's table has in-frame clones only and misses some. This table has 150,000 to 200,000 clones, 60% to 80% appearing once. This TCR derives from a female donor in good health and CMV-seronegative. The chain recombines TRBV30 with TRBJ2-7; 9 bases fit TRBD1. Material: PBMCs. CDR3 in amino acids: CAWDRGSYEQYF. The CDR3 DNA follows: TGTGCCTGGGACAGGGGGTCCTACGAGCAGTACTTC.